This TCR beta chain stems from a study of CD8 T cells in ankylosing spondylitis. Study-wide points: CD8+ cells made up the disease-linked clones, which were relatively rare in peripheral blood. Disease-associated clones were reportedly significantly overrepresented in matched ankylosing spondylitis synovial fluid.

Via MiXCR, TCRdb re-called the 5' RACE reads, giving one row per CDR3 protein. The repertoire holds under 450,000 distinct CDR3 sequences, with 20% to 25% as singletons. There are many counts of this clonotype. Its target is not known. V dropped 1 base and J dropped 2 bases, with 7 bases sitting between them. This CDR3 comprises 14 residues. The sequence was collected from a male donor with ankylosing spondylitis or in good health (not recorded which). Input material: blood, either unsorted or a sorted T cell fraction (not recorded which). This chain connects TRBV12-3 or TRBV12-4 to TRBJ2-3; the D is unclear. This CDR3 reads CASSLGQSTDTQYF. The CDR3 DNA reads as TGTGCCAGCAGTTTAGGCCAGTCCACAGATACGCAGTATTTT.